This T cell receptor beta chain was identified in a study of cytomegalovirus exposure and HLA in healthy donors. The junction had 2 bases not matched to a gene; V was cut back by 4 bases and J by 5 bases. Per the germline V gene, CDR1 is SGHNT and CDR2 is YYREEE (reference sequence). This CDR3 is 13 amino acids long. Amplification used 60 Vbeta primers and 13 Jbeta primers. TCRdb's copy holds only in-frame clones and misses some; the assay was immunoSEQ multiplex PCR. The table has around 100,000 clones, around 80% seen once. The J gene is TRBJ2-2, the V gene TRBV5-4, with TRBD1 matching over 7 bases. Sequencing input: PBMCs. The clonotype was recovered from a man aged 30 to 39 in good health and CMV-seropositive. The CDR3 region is CASSPQGTGELFF. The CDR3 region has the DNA TGTGCCAGCAGCCCACAGGGGACCGGGGAGCTGTTTTTT.